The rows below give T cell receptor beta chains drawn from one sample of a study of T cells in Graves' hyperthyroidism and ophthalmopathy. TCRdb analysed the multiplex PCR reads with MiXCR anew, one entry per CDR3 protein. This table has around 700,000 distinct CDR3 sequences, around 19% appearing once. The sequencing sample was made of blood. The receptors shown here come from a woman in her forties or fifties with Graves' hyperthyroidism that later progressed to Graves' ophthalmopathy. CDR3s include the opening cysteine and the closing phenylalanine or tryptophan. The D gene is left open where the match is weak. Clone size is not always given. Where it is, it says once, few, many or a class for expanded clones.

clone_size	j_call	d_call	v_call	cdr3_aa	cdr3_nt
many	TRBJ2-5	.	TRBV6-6	CASSYWGARSEETQYF	TGTGCCAGCAGTTACTGGGGGGCGAGATCCGAAGAGACCCAGTACTTC
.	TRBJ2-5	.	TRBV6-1	CASSGGQFQETQYF	TGTGCCAGCAGTGGTGGACAGTTCCAAGAGACCCAGTACTTC
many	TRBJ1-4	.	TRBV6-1	CASSPYGARKEKLFF	TGTGCCAGCAGCCCATACGGGGCTAGAAAAGAAAAACTGTTTTTT
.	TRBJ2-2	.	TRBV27	CASSLGSWDTGELFF	TGTGCCAGCAGTTTAGGCTCTTGGGACACCGGGGAGCTGTTTTTT
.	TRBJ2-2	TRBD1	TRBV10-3	CAVGGQGAITGELFF	TGTGCCGTCGGGGGCCAGGGGGCGATCACCGGGGAGCTGTTTTTT
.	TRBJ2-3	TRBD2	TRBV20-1	CSARDHSGGVFTDTQYF	TGCAGTGCTAGAGATCATAGCGGGGGGGTATTCACAGATACGCAGTATTTT
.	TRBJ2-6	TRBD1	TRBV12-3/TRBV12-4	CASSLRTGIPSGANVLTF	TGTGCCAGCAGTTTGAGGACAGGGATTCCCTCTGGGGCCAACGTCCTGACTTTC
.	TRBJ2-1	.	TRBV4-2	CASSQTTPSSYNEQFF	TGTGCCAGCAGCCAGACGACTCCGAGCTCCTACAATGAGCAGTTCTTC
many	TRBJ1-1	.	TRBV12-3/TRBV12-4	CASSFGTTEAFF	TGTGCCAGCAGTTTCGGGACCACTGAAGCTTTCTTT
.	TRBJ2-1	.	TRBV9	CASSVVLSYPYNEQFF	TGTGCCAGCAGCGTAGTTTTGTCTTATCCCTACAATGAGCAGTTCTTC
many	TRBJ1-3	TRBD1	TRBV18	CASSAQGHSGNTIYF	TGTGCCAGCTCGGCACAGGGGCACTCTGGAAACACCATATATTTT
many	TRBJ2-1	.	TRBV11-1	CASSLLRSSYNEQFF	TGTGCCAGCAGCTTGCTGAGGTCCTCCTACAATGAGCAGTTCTTC
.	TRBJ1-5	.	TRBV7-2	CASSVTGMMSNQPQHF	TGTGCCAGCAGCGTGACAGGAATGATGAGCAATCAGCCCCAGCATTTT
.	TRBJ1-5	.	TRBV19	CASSSEGGGSNQPQHF	TGTGCCAGTAGTAGTGAAGGGGGGGGGAGCAATCAGCCCCAGCATTTT
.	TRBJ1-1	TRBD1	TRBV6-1	CASSSTGGSKSSFF	TGTGCCAGCAGTTCGACAGGGGGCTCGAAGTCTTCTTTCTTT
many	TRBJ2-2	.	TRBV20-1	CSAKFTTNTGELFF	TGCAGTGCTAAGTTCACGACGAACACCGGGGAGCTGTTTTTT
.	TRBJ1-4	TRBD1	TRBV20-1	CSATGAGGTNEKLFF	TGCAGTGCTACCGGGGCAGGGGGCACTAATGAAAAACTGTTTTTT
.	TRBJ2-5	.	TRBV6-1	CASGPTSGETQYF	TGTGCCAGCGGCCCGACTAGTGGAGAGACCCAGTACTTC
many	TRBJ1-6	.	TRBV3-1	CASSQEDGSPLHF	TGTGCCAGCAGCCAAGAAGATGGGTCACCCCTCCACTTT
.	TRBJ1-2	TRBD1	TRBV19	CASTIRDREDGYTF	TGTGCCAGTACCATCCGGGACAGGGAGGATGGCTACACCTTC
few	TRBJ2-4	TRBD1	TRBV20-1	CSAFDTGETKNIQYF	TGCAGTGCCTTCGACACAGGGGAAACCAAAAACATTCAGTACTTC
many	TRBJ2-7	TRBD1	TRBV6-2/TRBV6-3	CASSSPRQGQFSYEQYF	TGTGCCAGCAGCTCCCCTCGACAGGGTCAATTCTCCTACGAGCAGTACTTC
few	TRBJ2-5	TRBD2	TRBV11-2	CASSLQGLAGGPETQYF	TGTGCCAGCAGCTTACAGGGACTAGCGGGGGGGCCGGAGACCCAGTACTTC
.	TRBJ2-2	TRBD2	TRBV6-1	CASSVAGWVLGELFF	TGTGCCAGCAGTGTAGCGGGGTGGGTTCTCGGGGAGCTGTTTTTT
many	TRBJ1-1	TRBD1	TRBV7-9	CASSLAGQGSNTEAFF	TGTGCCAGCAGCTTAGCGGGACAGGGGTCTAACACTGAAGCTTTCTTT
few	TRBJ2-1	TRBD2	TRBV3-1	CASSQNRAGGPRLFDEQFF	TGTGCCAGCAGCCAGAATAGAGCGGGGGGGCCTCGTCTATTCGATGAGCAGTTCTTC
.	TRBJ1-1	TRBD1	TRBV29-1	CSGGQGGTEAFF	TGCAGCGGAGGACAGGGGGGCACTGAAGCTTTCTTT
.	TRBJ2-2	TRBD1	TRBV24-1	CATSLGQGNTGELFF	TGTGCCACCAGTTTGGGACAGGGAAACACCGGGGAGCTGTTTTTT
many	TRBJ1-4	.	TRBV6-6	CASSYGDEKLFF	TGTGCCAGCAGTTACGGTGATGAAAAACTGTTTTTT
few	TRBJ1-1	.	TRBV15	CATSRVQATSTEAFF	TGTGCCACCAGCCGAGTGCAAGCAACCTCCACTGAAGCTTTCTTT
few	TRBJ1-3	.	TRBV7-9	CASSRGGRDSGNTIYF	TGTGCCAGCAGCCGGGGGGGGAGAGACTCTGGAAACACCATATATTTT
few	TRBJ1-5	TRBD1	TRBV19	CASSMDRGREGQPQHF	TGTGCCAGTAGTATGGACAGGGGGCGCGAGGGTCAGCCCCAGCATTTT
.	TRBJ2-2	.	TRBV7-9	CASSCPYLRPHTGELFF	TGTGCCAGCAGCTGCCCCTACCTACGACCCCACACCGGGGAGCTGTTTTTT
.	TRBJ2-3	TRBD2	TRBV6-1	CASSESVAGHSPDTQYF	TGTGCCAGCAGTGAGTCGGTAGCGGGCCACTCACCAGATACGCAGTATTTT
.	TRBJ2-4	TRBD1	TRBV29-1	CSVEDVGTGVGIQYF	TGCAGCGTTGAAGATGTTGGGACAGGGGTGGGCATTCAGTACTTC
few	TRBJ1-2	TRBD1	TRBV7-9	CASSLSGTDNYGYTF	TGTGCCAGCAGCTTAAGCGGGACAGACAACTATGGCTACACCTTC
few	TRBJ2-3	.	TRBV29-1	CSVTPGSLTDTQYF	TGCAGCGTTACGCCGGGATCGCTGACAGATACGCAGTATTTT
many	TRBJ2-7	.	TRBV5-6	CASSLRTRGVEQYF	TGTGCCAGCAGCCTAAGGACAAGGGGCGTCGAGCAGTACTTC